These 25 T cell receptor beta chains came from one sample sequenced in a study of blood T cell repertoires in COVID-19. Measured with immunoSEQ multiplex PCR; TCRdb has only the in-frame clones, and not every one. The sample lists about 150,000 clones; 70% to 90% were seen once. The sample taken for sequencing was peripheral blood. These receptors all stem from a woman aged 55-75 years with COVID-19, enrolled during active disease.

The rearrangement uses TRBV5-1 and TRBJ1-5; 9 bases map to TRBD1. The V and J ends lost 4 bases and 3 bases, in that order; junction bases with no gene match: 5. Germline values: CDR1 SGHRS, CDR2 YFSETQ. The CDR3 runs 15 residues. In DNA form, the CDR3 reads TGCGCCAGCAGCCCCGGGACAGGGATCAATCAGCCCCAGCATTTT. Amino acids: CASSPGTGINQPQHF.

This clone was seen once. V gene TRBV5-4 combines with J gene TRBJ1-2; weak D call: TRBD1 (5 bases). CDR1 SGHNT and CDR2 YYREEE come from the germline V gene (reference sequence). Trimming removed 0 bases at V and 2 bases at J, with 5 bases between. This CDR3 spans 13 amino acids. The CDR3 DNA follows: TGTGCCAGCAGCTTGGGGGGCAACTATGGCTACACCTTC. Residues: CASSLGGNYGYTF.

The chain links TRBV10-1 to TRBJ1-6; the D gene is possibly TRBD1 (6 bases). V gave up 6 bases and J gave up 7 bases, with 10 bases separating them. This CDR3 has 13 amino acids. CDR1 WNHNN and CDR2 SYGVQD come from the germline V gene (reference sequence). CDR3 sequence (DNA): TGCGCCAGCAGCGGGACACAGAATTCACCCCTCCACTTT. Its translation is CASSGTQNSPLHF.

The J gene is TRBJ1-5, the V gene TRBV15; 10 bases map to TRBD1. The CDR3 has 13 residues. CDR1 and CDR2 from the germline V gene are LNHNV and YYDKDF (reference sequence). With V trimmed by 6 bases and J by 4 bases, 0 bases remained unmatched. The CDR3 DNA follows: TGTGCCACCAGGGGACAGGGGAATCAGCCCCAGCATTTT. Amino acids: CATRGQGNQPQHF.

This chain joins TRBV11-2 and TRBJ1-4, with a tentative D call TRBD1 (6 bases). CDR1 and CDR2 from the germline V gene are SGHAT and FQNNGV. The CDR3 is 14 residues long. Trimming left V 3 bases short and J 3 bases short, with 8 bases between. DNA of the CDR3: TGTGCCAGCAGCTTTGCAGGGGCTAATGAAAAACTGTTTTTT. The encoded protein is CASSFAGANEKLFF.

The chain's CDR3 is CASSNRGSGNTIYF. CDR3 DNA sequence: TGCGCCAGCTCCAACAGGGGCTCTGGAAACACCATATATTTT. This chain uses TRBV5-1 with TRBJ1-3, with 7 positions matching TRBD1. V gave up 7 bases and J gave up 0 bases; unmatched junction bases: 4. This CDR3 comprises 14 residues. Germline values: CDR1 SGHRS, CDR2 YFSETQ.

Only one count was recorded for this clone. This sample includes further DNA sequences coding for the same CDR3. This chain connects TRBV18 to TRBJ1-1; D gene ambiguous. Trimming shortened V by 3 bases and J by 1 base, and 9 bases separated the two germline ends. The CDR3 has 14 residues. Looked up from germline, CDR1 is KGHSH and CDR2 is LQKENI. The CDR3 DNA sequence: TGTGCCAGCTCACCCAATAGAGAGAACACTGAAGCTTTCTTT. It specifies CASSPNRENTEAFF.

The V call is TRBV5-4, the J call TRBJ1-3; a weak D match, TRBD1 (5 bases). Germline assignment: CDR1 SGHNT and CDR2 YYREEE (reference sequence). The ends were cut back, 0 bases at V and 4 bases at J, with 11 bases in the middle. The CDR3 has 15 residues. CDR3 DNA sequence: TGTGCCAGCAGCTTGGCAAAGGGGCGCGGAAACACCATATATTTT. Amino acids: CASSLAKGRGNTIYF.

The V and J genes are TRBV5-8 and TRBJ1-1, with a possible D match to TRBD1 (5 bases). CDR3 length equals 14 residues. V gave up 3 bases and J gave up 5 bases, with 14 bases separating them. Germline loops: CDR1 SGHTS, CDR2 YDEGEE. In nucleotides, the CDR3 is TGTGCCAGCAGCTGGGTGCAGGGTAGAACTGAAGCTTTCTTT. This gives the protein CASSWVQGRTEAFF.

The chain uses TRBV12-3 or TRBV12-4 and TRBJ2-1; D is unresolved. Trimming removed 5 bases from V and 12 bases from J, with 17 bases in between. The CDR3 consists of 13 residues. The CDR3 sequence: CASSAHSGMGQFF. CDR3 DNA sequence: TGTGCCAGCAGTGCACATTCAGGCATGGGGCAGTTCTTC.

This clone was detected only once. This sequence joins TRBV10-3 and TRBJ1-6; D is unresolved. The germline V and J ends were trimmed by 5 bases and 10 bases, with 15 bases remaining between them. The germline V gene has CDR1 ENHRY and CDR2 SYGVKD. The CDR3 is made up of 14 amino acids. CDR3 region: CAISSDSSGSPLHF. The CDR3 DNA follows: TGTGCCATCAGTTCCGACTCAAGTGGGTCACCCCTCCACTTT.

The chain employs TRBV7-3 and TRBJ2-5, with a possible D match to TRBD1 (6 bases). The CDR3 sequence is 14 residues long. The V gene lost 5 bases and the J gene lost 1 base, with 11 bases spanning the gap. Germline V gene sequence: CDR1 SGHTA, CDR2 FQGTGA. The CDR3 region is CASSLTGSQETQYF. Here the CDR3 DNA reads TGTGCCAGCAGCCTCACAGGGTCCCAAGAGACCCAGTACTTC.

This clone was seen once. This chain uses TRBV11-2 with TRBJ1-1; D unresolved. V dropped 5 bases and J dropped 2 bases, with 15 bases sitting between them. The CDR3 runs to 15 residues. The V gene's germline CDR1 is SGHAT and CDR2 FQNNGV. CDR3 DNA sequence: TGTGCCAGCAGCCCCCGGAAGGAGATAAACACTGAAGCTTTCTTT. Translating gives CASSPRKEINTEAFF.

The chain joins TRBV7-3 to TRBJ2-1; 9 bases line up with TRBD1. J gave up 3 bases and V 2 bases, and 2 bases lay outside the gene matches. The CDR3 spans 15 residues. Germline V lookup: CDR1 SGHTA, CDR2 FQGTGA. DNA for the CDR3: TGTGCCAGCAGCTTAGTGGGACAGGGCTACAATGAGCAGTTCTTC. This codes for CASSLVGQGYNEQFF.

The V gene is TRBV6-5, the J gene TRBJ2-2, with D possibly being TRBD1 (5 bases). CDR3 length: 14 residues. V shed 6 bases and J shed 5 bases, with 13 bases lying between them. Germline CDR1 and CDR2: MNHEY and SVGAGI. This chain's CDR3 is CASSGHKVTGELFF. CDR3 nucleotide sequence: TGTGCCAGCAGCGGACACAAAGTAACCGGGGAGCTGTTTTTT.

Comments on this clone: At one boundary the junction diverges from the germline segment, which might be a read error. The rearrangement joins TRBV19 to TRBJ1-6; 10 bases align to TRBD1. Germline assignment: CDR1 LNHDA and CDR2 SQIVND (reference sequence). The CDR3 runs 17 residues. The CDR3 coding sequence is TGTGCCAGTAGCCAATCCTTCCCCAGGGACAGGGGTTCACCTCTCCACTTT. Protein product: CASSQSFPRDRGSPLHF.

The CDR3: CASSAGQGFPLGEKLFF. The CDR3 DNA reads TGTGCCAGCAGTGCGGGACAGGGTTTTCCTTTGGGGGAAAAACTGTTTTTT. This sequence joins TRBV6-1 and TRBJ1-4; TRBD1 matches at 9 bases. V was pared by 4 bases and J by 8 bases, with 14 bases of the junction left unmatched. CDR1 and CDR2 (germline): MNHNS, SASEGT. This CDR3 has 17 amino acids.

The rearrangement joins TRBV7-6 to TRBJ2-5; D might be TRBD1 (5 bases). CDR1 and CDR2 from the germline V gene are SGHVS and FNYEAQ. The CDR3 runs 15 residues. Deletions cut 0 bases from V and 5 bases from J, with 13 bases between. Here the CDR3 reads CASSLAGTGTETQYF. Here the CDR3 DNA reads TGTGCCAGCAGCTTAGCGGGAACAGGAACGGAGACCCAGTACTTC.

V is TRBV28 and J is TRBJ1-5; D unclear. The CDR3 length is 15 residues. CDR1 is MDHEN and CDR2 is SYDVKM in the germline V gene. V was clipped by 5 bases and J by 2 bases, with 13 bases between them. Here the CDR3 DNA reads TGTGCCAGCAGTCCCCCGGGGAGTCGCAATCAGCCCCAGCATTTT. The encoded protein is CASSPPGSRNQPQHF.

V is TRBV5-8 and J is TRBJ2-3; D gene uncertain. Germline V gene data show CDR1 as SGHTS and CDR2 as YDEGEE. The CDR3 is 15 amino acids. V was trimmed by 0 bases and J by 3 bases, leaving 11 bases between them. The CDR3 sequence is CASSLGRVKTDTQYF. The DNA of the CDR3 is TGTGCCAGCAGCTTGGGCCGCGTGAAGACAGATACGCAGTATTTT.

The CDR3 bases are TGTGCCAGCAGTGCCACAGGGGCAACTAATGAAAAACTGTTTTTT. This gives the protein CASSATGATNEKLFF. The chain recombines TRBV2 with TRBJ1-4; 7 bases map to TRBD1. The junction had 2 bases not matched to a gene; V was cut back by 4 bases and J by 0 bases. The germline CDR1 and CDR2 sequences are SNHLY and FYNNEI. This CDR3 has 15 amino acids.

This clone occurred a few times. This chain joins TRBV5-1 and TRBJ2-7; no clear D. Trimming pared 4 bases from V and 0 bases from J, leaving 11 bases between. CDR1 and CDR2 (germline): SGHRS, YFSETQ. This CDR3 is built from 14 residues. The CDR3 protein is CASSIDRSSYEQYF. The CDR3 DNA is TGCGCCAGCAGCATCGACCGGAGCTCCTACGAGCAGTACTTC.

The rearrangement uses TRBV27 and TRBJ1-5; no firm D call. V was shortened by 3 bases and J by 7 bases, with 10 bases between the two germline ends. Germline V CDR1 and CDR2: MNHEY, SMNVEV (reference sequence). CDR3 length equals 13 residues. The CDR3 loop is CASSFSPRQPQHF. The CDR3 nucleotides are TGTGCCAGCAGTTTCAGTCCCAGACAGCCCCAGCATTTT.

This sequence joins TRBV7-9 and TRBJ1-1; 8 nucleotides agree with TRBD1. This CDR3 region has 15 residues. After removal of 4 bases from V and 11 bases from J, the junction contained 15 bases not matched to a gene. Germline values: CDR1 SEHNR, CDR2 FQNEAQ (reference sequence). The DNA for the CDR3 is TGTGCCAGCAGCTCGGCATCGGCAGGGGGCGTGTATGCTTTCTTT. It yields the protein CASSSASAGGVYAFF.

This sequence joins TRBV6-1 and TRBJ2-1; the match to TRBD2 covers 8 bases. The CDR3 is 14 residues long. With V trimmed by 4 bases and J by 7 bases, 6 bases remained unmatched. The germline gives CDR1 MNHNS, CDR2 SASEGT. CDR3 loop: CASSGGTSFNEQFF. The CDR3 DNA sequence: TGTGCCAGCAGTGGGGGGACTAGTTTTAATGAGCAGTTCTTC.